The 17 T cell receptor beta chains reported below all come from one sample, sequenced in a study of high-grade serous ovarian cancer treatment subgroups (dated by TCRdb to the early 2020s). Tumor samples were obtained before definitive surgery or chemotherapy. The library was prepared using the immunoSEQ multiplex PCR assay. TCRdb limited this immuneACCESS table to in-frame rearrangements with V and J called. A share of clones is missing; checked studies link under half to unresolved V genes, and the rest is unexplained. The sample contains about 16,000 clones, 80% to 90% of them found a single time. Just under 6.5% of the sample lies in the top ten. The specimen was tumor tissue. The receptors were gathered from a human donor with high-grade serous ovarian cancer.

This clone appeared a single time. The chain has TRBV2 and TRBJ2-4; maybe TRBD1 (6 bases). This CDR3 comprises 16 residues. Germline CDR1 and CDR2: SNHLY and FYNNEI. The V gene lost 6 bases and the J gene lost 7 bases, with 22 bases spanning the gap. CDR3: CASRLRSGTTTNIQYF. CDR3 bases: TGTGCCAGCAGGCTACGTTCCGGGACAACCACTAACATTCAGTACTTC.

The genes are TRBV30 and TRBJ2-3; 8 bases fit TRBD2. Germline V gene data show CDR1 as GTSNPN and CDR2 as SVGIG (reference sequence). After removal of 0 bases from V and 3 bases from J, the junction contained 5 bases not matched to a gene. The CDR3 has 15 residues. The DNA for the CDR3 is TGTGCCTGGAGTGTACTGGCTAGCGGGACAGATACGCAGTATTTT. Translated: CAWSVLASGTDTQYF.

In its sample, this clone was seen once. This chain joins TRBV29-1 and TRBJ1-2, with a possible D match to TRBD1 (5 bases). The V and J ends lost 3 bases and 3 bases respectively, with 14 bases between them. Germline CDR1 SQVTM, CDR2 ANQGSEA. This CDR3 region has 14 residues. CDR3 in amino acids: CSVDPAGLDYGYTF. Here the CDR3 DNA reads TGCAGCGTTGACCCCGCAGGGCTCGACTATGGCTACACCTTC.

The chain recombines TRBV9 with TRBJ1-1; D ambiguous. This CDR3 comprises 14 residues. Trimming removed 0 bases from V and 1 base from J, with 7 bases in between. From germline, CDR1 is SGDLS and CDR2 YYNGEE. CDR3 nucleotides: TGTGCCAGCAGCGTAGTAGATACGAACACTGAAGCTTTCTTT. The encoded protein is CASSVVDTNTEAFF.

Written as DNA, the CDR3 is TGTGCCAGCAAGAGACAGGGGGATGGTACTGAAGCTTTCTTT. Its translation: CASKRQGDGTEAFF. The chain is built from TRBV6-5 and TRBJ1-1, with 9 bases identical to TRBD1. The CDR3 runs 14 residues. With V trimmed by 7 bases and J by 5 bases, 8 bases remained unmatched. Germline CDR1 and CDR2: MNHEY and SVGAGI.

This clone was counted once. The DNA for the CDR3 is TGTGCCAGCAGTTTATCAGGCCGGGGACCCCCCTACGAGCAGTACTTC. It yields the protein CASSLSGRGPPYEQYF. This chain uses TRBV27 with TRBJ2-7; D might be TRBD1 or TRBD2, each matching 5 bases. Germline lookup yields CDR1 MNHEY and CDR2 SMNVEV (reference sequence). The CDR3 consists of 16 residues. Trimming pared 0 bases from V and 2 bases from J, leaving 14 bases between.

This chain uses TRBV19 with TRBJ2-1; D might be TRBD1 or TRBD2, each matching 5 bases. Trimming took 3 bases from V and 2 from J, leaving 11 bases between them. The CDR3 contains 15 residues. CDR1 and CDR2 (germline): LNHDA, SQIVND (reference sequence). CDR3 DNA sequence: TGTGCCAGTAGTATGGCAGGGACCCCCTACAATGAGCAGTTCTTC. The encoded protein is CASSMAGTPYNEQFF.

This clone was seen a handful of times. V usage is TRBV5-5 and J usage is TRBJ1-6; D unclear. Germline values: CDR1 SGHKS, CDR2 YYEKEE (reference sequence). The CDR3 length is 13 residues. V lost 1 base to trimming and J lost 7 bases, with 6 bases between them. CDR3 DNA sequence: TGTGCCAGCAGCTTGACAGAGAATTCACCCCTCCACTTT. This translates into CASSLTENSPLHF.

The CDR3 spells CASSYSQETQYF. CDR3 DNA: TGTGCCAGCAGCTACAGCCAAGAGACCCAGTACTTC. The rearrangement uses TRBV2 and TRBJ2-5; D ambiguous. Germline lookup yields CDR1 SNHLY and CDR2 FYNNEI. The length of the CDR3 is 12 residues. V gave up 6 bases and J gave up 1 base, with 6 bases separating them.

The chain carries TRBV2 and TRBJ2-7, with D perhaps TRBD2 (5 bases). The CDR3 is 11 residues long. With 4 bases removed from V and 7 bases from J, the gap between germline ends came to 8 bases. CDR1 is SNHLY and CDR2 is FYNNEI in the germline V gene. CDR3 in amino acids: CASSGGWEQYF. The CDR3 DNA reads as TGTGCCAGCAGTGGAGGGTGGGAGCAGTACTTC. The whole variable domain, remainder taken from reference TRBV2 and TRBJ2-7, is EPEVTQTPSHQVTQMGQEVILRCVPISNHLYFYWYRQILGQKVEFLVSFYNNEISEKSEIFDDQFSVERPDGSNFTLKIRSTKLEDSAMYFCASSGGWEQYFGPGTRLTVT.

This clone was found once. The V and J genes are TRBV21-1 and TRBJ2-4; TRBD2 reflects the table's D call only, with no check against the DNA. TRBV21-1 corresponds to a pseudogene. CDR3 length equals 17 residues. CDR3 DNA sequence: TGTGCCAGCGGGGAGGGGAGGGGCACCATAGCCAAAAACATTCAGTACTTC. As protein: CASGEGRGTIAKNIQYF.

V and J are TRBV4-3 and TRBJ2-1; 8 bases match TRBD1. V trimming: 0 bases; J trimming: 12 bases; junction bases outside the gene matches: 7. Germline CDR1 reads LGHNA; CDR2 reads YSLEER. The CDR3 has 14 amino acids. In nucleotides, the CDR3 is TGCGCCAGCAGCCAAGATAGGGGGACAGGCTCGCAGTTCTTC. Protein sequence: CASSQDRGTGSQFF.

The chain is built from TRBV30 and TRBJ2-2; D is ambiguous. The V gene lost 4 bases and the J gene lost 9 bases, with 12 bases spanning the gap. The CDR3 spans 12 residues. The V gene's germline CDR1 is GTSNPN and CDR2 SVGIG (reference sequence). CDR3 region: CAWKTWTRELFF. CDR3 bases: TGTGCCTGGAAGACCTGGACCCGGGAGCTGTTTTTT. The full variable domain, rest sourced from reference TRBV30 and TRBJ2-2, is SQTIHQWPATLVQPVGSPLSLECTVEGTSNPNLYWYRQAAGRGLQLLFYSVGIGQISSEVPQNLSASRPQDRQFILSSKKLLLSDSGFYLCAWKTWTRELFFGEGSRLTVL.

The chain employs TRBV5-6 and TRBJ2-5; no definite D call. CDR1 is SGHDT and CDR2 is YYEEEE in the germline V gene. V was clipped by 0 bases and J by 4 bases, with 10 bases between them. CDR3 size: 14 residues. DNA of the CDR3: TGTGCCAGCAGCTTGGGGCTGGAAGCAGAGACCCAGTACTTC. This codes for CASSLGLEAETQYF.

The rearrangement links TRBV5-4 to TRBJ2-1; 8 bases map to TRBD2. V lost 2 bases and J lost 2; bases outside the gene matches: 3. The CDR3 totals 15 residues. From germline, CDR1 is SGHNT and CDR2 YYREEE (reference sequence). CDR3 sequence reads: CASSFDGGAYNEQFF. For the CDR3, the DNA is TGTGCCAGCAGCTTTGACGGGGGGGCCTACAATGAGCAGTTCTTC.

The chain uses TRBV6-5 and TRBJ2-2, with D hard to call. V dropped 5 bases and J dropped 3 bases, with 10 bases sitting between them. The CDR3 has 14 residues. From germline, CDR1 is MNHEY and CDR2 SVGAGI. CDR3 sequence: CASSQDTYTGELFF. As DNA, the CDR3 is TGTGCCAGCAGTCAAGACACCTACACCGGGGAGCTGTTTTTT.

The J gene is TRBJ1-1, the V gene TRBV2, with 7 bases aligning to TRBD1. The length of the CDR3 is 14 residues. Germline assignment: CDR1 SNHLY and CDR2 FYNNEI. V was clipped by 5 bases and J by 4 bases; unmatched bases: 7. CDR3 region: CASSSQGPGTEAFF. The DNA for the CDR3 is TGTGCCAGCAGTTCACAGGGGCCCGGCACTGAAGCTTTCTTT.